This T cell receptor (beta chain) was identified during a study of radiotherapy plus CTLA-4 blockade in lung cancer. Points from the study as a whole: TCR clones of tumor origin grew in blood after radiotherapy plus ipilimumab.

Germline V gene lookup returns CDR1 SGHAT and CDR2 FQNNGV. This CDR3 comprises 13 residues. Trimming pared 8 bases from V and 4 bases from J, leaving 14 bases between. A note on this clone: Antigen specificity is unknown.

Data came from immunoSEQ multiplex PCR; TCRdb stores just in-frame clones and leaves some out. In the table there are some 92,000 clones, 75% to 90% of which are singletons. The sample consisted of peripheral blood, taken from a patient treated with radiotherapy plus ipilimumab. This clonotype was obtained from a human donor with non-small cell lung cancer who had a partial response to radiotherapy plus ipilimumab. The chain employs TRBV11-2 and TRBJ1-1; D is unclear. CDR3 amino acids: CASGWRMGTEAFF. The CDR3 nucleotides are TGTGCCAGCGGTTGGCGGATGGGCACTGAAGCTTTCTTT.